The clone carrying this T cell receptor (beta chain) was seen ten or more times. CDR3 length: 16 amino acids. The germline V and J ends were trimmed by 1 base and 0 bases, with 9 bases remaining between them. Germline V gene sequence: CDR1 MNHEY, CDR2 SVGAGI. This sample was taken from a study of T cells in Graves' hyperthyroidism and ophthalmopathy. Template material for amplifying TCR beta CDR3 regions consisted of RNA transcripts. Using the HTBI primer set, a first-round RT-PCR was run on the TCR CDR3. From the multiplex PCR reads, TCRdb called clonotypes with MiXCR, one entry per CDR3 protein. The sample includes roughly 300,000 distinct CDR3 sequences, 20% to 25% of them seen just once.

Sequencing was done on a sample of blood. The chain employs TRBV6-5 and TRBJ2-2; D call uncertain. This sequence was found in a man in his forties or fifties with Graves' hyperthyroidism that later progressed to Graves' ophthalmopathy. For the CDR3, the DNA is TGTGCCAGCAGTTACTTTAGGTCCGCGAACACCGGGGAGCTGTTTTTT. This translates into CASSYFRSANTGELFF.